The 22 T cell receptor beta chains given below trace back to one sample, sequenced in a study of cytomegalovirus exposure and HLA in healthy donors (dated by TCRdb to 2016 to 2017). Library construction relied on the immunoSEQ multiplex PCR assay. The multiplex PCR relied on a mix of 60 forward primers for TCR Vbeta segments and 13 reverse primers for TCR Jbeta segments. In TCRdb, the immuneACCESS table is reduced to in-frame sequences with V and J assigned. These tables do not hold every clone; where another copy was compared, an unresolved V gene accounts for under half, and the others remain unexplained. This sample lists around 100,000 clones; approximately 70% were detected once. Together, the top ten hold approximately 3.8% of the sample. The source material was PBMCs. Receptors originate from a man aged 30-40 years in good health and CMV-seropositive.

V usage is TRBV23-1 and J usage is TRBJ1-5; D gene unclear. TRBV23-1 is known as an ORF, though its function is uncertain. The CDR3 spans 14 residues. V was trimmed by 3 bases and J by 0 bases, leaving 6 bases between them. CDR3 nucleotide sequence: TGCGCCAGCAGTCAGTCTTATAGCAATCAGCCCCAGCATTTT. It yields the protein CASSQSYSNQPQHF.

The V gene is TRBV5-1, the J gene TRBJ2-1; D is unresolved. V was shortened by 0 bases and J by 3 bases, with 16 bases between the two germline ends. This CDR3 is 17 amino acids long. The germline gives CDR1 SGHRS, CDR2 YFSETQ. CDR3 sequence (DNA): TGCGCCAGCAGCTTGGCCCTGGCTTTCGAAAGCTACAATGAGCAGTTCTTC. The encoded protein is CASSLALAFESYNEQFF.

The J gene is TRBJ1-2, the V gene TRBV6-5; TRBD1 matches 7 bases. Germline V gives CDR1 MNHEY, CDR2 SVGAGI. CDR3 length: 14 residues. After removal of 1 base from V and 4 bases from J, the junction contained 3 bases not matched to a gene. The CDR3 reads CASSYYQGGYGYTF. The CDR3 DNA reads TGTGCCAGCAGTTACTATCAGGGGGGCTATGGCTACACCTTC.

The chain combines TRBV5-8 with TRBJ1-2; D not certain. Trimming left V 0 bases short and J 4 bases short, with 13 bases between. In germline, CDR1 is SGHTS, CDR2 YDEGEE. This CDR3 has 15 amino acids. DNA for the CDR3: TGTGCCAGCAGCTTGGGAAGGGAGGTTGTCTATGGCTACACCTTC. It codes for CASSLGREVVYGYTF.

This chain uses TRBV30 with TRBJ2-2, with 7 bases aligning to TRBD1. The CDR3 runs to 14 residues. Per germline, CDR1 GTSNPN and CDR2 SVGIG (reference sequence). The V segment lost 5 bases and the J segment 4 bases; nucleotides outside the gene matches: 7. CDR3: CAWQLTGFTGELFF. Here the CDR3 DNA reads TGTGCCTGGCAACTGACAGGGTTCACCGGGGAGCTGTTTTTT.

This sequence joins TRBV5-1 and TRBJ1-1; the D gene is possibly TRBD1 (5 bases). Looked up from germline, CDR1 is SGHRS and CDR2 is YFSETQ. V was cut by 2 bases and J by 1 base, with 12 bases left in between. This CDR3 has 15 amino acids. As DNA, the CDR3 is TGCGCCAGCAGCTTCTTGACAGCAACGAACACTGAAGCTTTCTTT. Translated, it gives CASSFLTATNTEAFF. The whole variable domain, remainder taken from reference TRBV5-1 and TRBJ1-1, is KAGVTQTPRYLIKTRGQQVTLSCSPISGHRSVSWYQQTPGQGLQFLFEYFSETQRNKGNFPGRFSGRQFSNSRSEMNVSTLELGDSALYLCASSFLTATNTEAFFGQGTRLTVV.

The chain links TRBV10-3 to TRBJ1-3; no clear D. The CDR3 has 13 amino acids. Deletions cut 6 bases from V and 7 bases from J, with 13 bases between. CDR1 ENHRY and CDR2 SYGVKD come from the germline V gene. The CDR3 protein is CAIRGGSANTIYF. CDR3 coding DNA: TGTGCCATCAGGGGAGGGTCGGCCAACACCATATATTTT.

This clone turned up a few times. This sequence joins TRBV10-3 and TRBJ1-1; D gene ambiguous. V lost 0 bases and J 2 bases, leaving 13 bases between the germline ends. Germline V CDR1 and CDR2: ENHRY, SYGVKD. This CDR3 has 16 amino acids. The CDR3 loop is CAISESVIRRNTEAFF. In DNA, the CDR3 is TGTGCCATCAGTGAGTCGGTCATTAGGAGAAACACTGAAGCTTTCTTT.

The V gene is TRBV4-1, the J gene TRBJ1-1; D is unclear. CDR1 MGHRA and CDR2 YSYEKL come from the germline V gene. V was cut by 2 bases and J by 1 base, with 5 bases left in between. CDR3 length: 13 residues. The CDR3 loop is CASSQSGNTEAFF. CDR3 nucleotides: TGCGCCAGCAGCCAATCAGGGAACACTGAAGCTTTCTTT.

The CDR3 DNA is TGTGCCAGCACAGACAGGACCCAAGAGACCCAGTACTTC. Amino acid sequence: CASTDRTQETQYF. The chain joins TRBV2 to TRBJ2-5; D may be TRBD1 (6 bases). This CDR3 has 13 residues. CDR1 and CDR2 from the germline V gene are SNHLY and FYNNEI. The ends were cut back, 7 bases at V and 1 base at J, with 10 bases in the middle.

The gene calls are TRBV10-3 and TRBJ2-7, with 7 nucleotides matching TRBD1. Trimming cost V 6 bases and J 0 bases; bases outside gene matches: 5. The CDR3 spans 14 residues. Germline V CDR1 and CDR2: ENHRY, SYGVKD. The CDR3 DNA reads TGTGCCATCAGCCGACAGGGCCTCTCCTACGAGCAGTACTTC. This encodes CAISRQGLSYEQYF.

The rearrangement uses TRBV11-2 and TRBJ2-5; no firm D call. V lost 5 bases to trimming and J lost 0 bases, with 13 bases between them. The CDR3 has 15 amino acids. Germline CDR1 is SGHAT and CDR2 is FQNNGV. CDR3 bases: TGTGCCAGCAGCGCCCTTCTGCGGTACCAAGAGACCCAGTACTTC. This gives the protein CASSALLRYQETQYF.

The sample holds a few counts of this clone. V gene TRBV18 combines with J gene TRBJ2-1; 9 bases line up with TRBD1. The CDR3 runs 18 residues. Germline CDR1 is KGHSH and CDR2 is LQKENI. V shed 3 bases, J shed 8 bases, and the junction held 17 bases outside the gene matches. The CDR3 DNA reads as TGTGCCAGCTCACCCAACCCCGAAGGGACAGGGACGAGGGATGAGCAGTTCTTC. This sequence encodes CASSPNPEGTGTRDEQFF.

The J gene is TRBJ1-4, the V gene TRBV4-2; D might be TRBD1 (6 bases). Trimming pared 0 bases from V and 4 bases from J, leaving 12 bases between. From germline, CDR1 is LGHNA and CDR2 YNFKEQ. CDR3 length: 16 residues. CDR3 DNA: TGTGCCAGCAGCCAAGATCCCGGACAGCGTAATGAAAAACTGTTTTTT. It specifies CASSQDPGQRNEKLFF.

The chain couples TRBV7-3 to TRBJ2-7; 7 bases are a match to TRBD1. CDR3 length equals 13 residues. Germline V gives CDR1 SGHTA, CDR2 FQGTGA. V lost 3 bases and J lost 5; bases outside the gene matches: 4. In nucleotides, the CDR3 is TGTGCCAGCAGCTTCGACAGGGATGACGAGCAGTACTTC. This codes for CASSFDRDDEQYF.

A few counts support this clone. V usage is TRBV9 and J usage is TRBJ2-2; 8 nucleotides match TRBD1. Germline V CDR1 and CDR2: SGDLS, YYNGEE. This CDR3 contains 16 residues. V shed 7 bases, J shed 2 bases, and the junction held 10 bases outside the gene matches. The chain's CDR3 is CASSPVQGENTGELFF. CDR3 bases: TGTGCCAGCTCCCCCGTACAGGGGGAAAACACCGGGGAGCTGTTTTTT.

The chain combines TRBV21-1 with TRBJ1-2; the table's D call, TRBD1, was not checked against the DNA. TRBV21-1 is a documented pseudogene. The CDR3 has 19 residues. The CDR3 region is CASSKGQRDRASANYGYTF. The CDR3 region has the DNA TGTGCCAGCAGCAAAGGGCAAAGGGACAGGGCCTCAGCTAACTATGGCTACACCTTC.

The chain links TRBV15 to TRBJ1-1, with D maybe TRBD1 (6 bases). The CDR3 is 14 amino acids. CDR1 and CDR2 (germline): LNHNV, YYDKDF (reference sequence). V shed 0 bases and J shed 6 bases, with 11 bases lying between them. CDR3 in amino acids: CATSRDWGPAEAFF. CDR3 bases: TGTGCCACCAGCAGAGATTGGGGGCCCGCTGAAGCTTTCTTT.

This chain links TRBV29-1 with TRBJ2-5, with a tentative D call TRBD1 (5 bases). The CDR3 runs to 14 residues. Germline V gene data show CDR1 as SQVTM and CDR2 as ANQGSEA. Trimming left V 6 bases short and J 1 base short, with 15 bases between. The CDR3 is CSVGHELSQETQYF. The CDR3 DNA sequence: TGCAGCGTCGGACACGAGCTTTCCCAAGAGACCCAGTACTTC.

This clone was found a few times. V usage is TRBV7-9 and J usage is TRBJ1-2; D remains unclear. The CDR3 loop spans 13 amino acids. CDR1 is SEHNR and CDR2 is FQNEAQ in the germline V gene (reference sequence). Trimming cost V 5 bases and J 8 bases, with 15 bases left between them. The DNA for the CDR3 is TGTGCCAGCAGCGCCGGGCTTGGAGGGGGCTACACCTTC. It specifies CASSAGLGGGYTF. Full variable domain (missing parts from reference TRBV7-9 and TRBJ1-2): DTGVSQNPRHKITKRGQNVTFRCDPISEHNRLYWYRQTLGQGPEFLTYFQNEAQLEKSRLLSDRFSAERPKGSFSTLEIQRTEQGDSAMYLCASSAGLGGGYTFGSGTRLTVV.

The gene calls are TRBV2 and TRBJ1-2, with 7 bases that match TRBD1. V lost 6 bases, J lost 6 bases, and 19 bases stayed unmatched. The CDR3 runs 17 residues. CDR1 is SNHLY, CDR2 FYNNEI, per germline. The CDR3 nucleotides read TGTGCCAGCAGCCAATACCCACCGAGACAGGGAGACCATGGCTACACCTTC. Protein product: CASSQYPPRQGDHGYTF.

This clone was found a few times. CDR3 loop: CSGLEGSLIGGYTF. In DNA form, the CDR3 reads TGCAGCGGCCTTGAGGGCAGCCTTATCGGTGGCTACACCTTC. The chain links TRBV29-1 to TRBJ1-2, with D hard to call. Looked up from germline, CDR1 is SQVTM and CDR2 is ANQGSEA. The CDR3 totals 14 residues. Trimming took 7 bases from V and 7 from J, leaving 22 bases between them.